This TCR beta chain was sequenced in a study of T cell responses to AZD1222 COVID-19 vaccine. Study observations and caveats: Repertoire collection took place solely once the T cell response had peaked.

Germline V gene data show CDR1 as LNHDA and CDR2 as SQIVND (reference sequence). The V gene end was trimmed by 4 bases and the J gene end by 1 base; junction bases not matched to a gene: 6. The CDR3 has 15 amino acids. This clone has more than one count but fewer than ten. Its antigen is still unknown. Using immunoSEQ multiplex PCR, the repertoire was profiled, and TCRdb retains in-frame clones only, with some absent. The sample lists some 130,000 clones, 75% to 90% occurring once. The rearrangement uses TRBV19 and TRBJ1-1; 7 positions agree with TRBD1. The specimen comprised peripheral blood, sampled on day 0 of AZD1222 vaccination. This TCR was sampled from an adult in good health. The CDR3 nucleotides read TGTGCCAGTAGTACAGGACAGGTCTCGAACACTGAAGCTTTCTTT. Protein: CASSTGQVSNTEAFF.